One sample yielded the 17 T cell receptor beta chains listed below, sequenced in a study of blood T cell repertoires in COVID-19. Generated by immunoSEQ multiplex PCR, the TCRdb table keeps only in-frame clones and is missing some. The sample lists a few hundred thousand clones; approximately 80% were seen once. The sequencing input was peripheral blood. These TCRs come from a woman between 45 and 60 years old with acute or convalescent COVID-19.

This clone showed up just a few times. This chain connects TRBV24-1 to TRBJ1-4, with D perhaps matching TRBD1 (5 bases). The CDR3 contains 13 residues. The germline gives CDR1 KGHDR, CDR2 SFDVKD. The V end was cut by 10 bases, the J end by 1 base, with 9 bases between. This CDR3 is CATGAGTNEKLFF. In DNA, the CDR3 is TGTGCCACTGGGGCAGGAACTAATGAAAAACTGTTTTTT.

The V and J genes are TRBV7-8 and TRBJ2-1; tentatively, D is TRBD2 (5 bases). The CDR3 is 15 amino acids. Germline CDR1 SGHVS, CDR2 FQNEAQ. The germline V and J ends were trimmed by 5 bases and 7 bases, with 18 bases remaining between them. The CDR3 here is CASSQGLGPRNEQFF. DNA of the CDR3: TGTGCCAGCAGCCAAGGACTTGGCCCTCGGAATGAGCAGTTCTTC.

The chain carries TRBV28 and TRBJ2-3; D might be TRBD2 (7 bases). Germline V gene sequence: CDR1 MDHEN, CDR2 SYDVKM. The V end was cut by 7 bases, the J end by 7 bases, with 15 bases between. CDR3 length: 13 residues. CDR3 coding DNA: TGTGCCAGCACCCGTAGGGGGGGCAATACGCAGTATTTT. It yields the protein CASTRRGGNTQYF. The full variable domain, rest sourced from reference TRBV28 and TRBJ2-3, is DVKVTQSSRYLVKRTGEKVFLECVQDMDHENMFWYRQDPGLGLRLIYFSYDVKMKEKGDIPEGYSVSREKKERFSLILESASTNQTSMYLCASTRRGGNTQYFGPGTRLTVL.

J is TRBJ1-2 and V is TRBV5-5; D not certain. The ends were cut back, 0 bases at V and 2 bases at J, with 11 bases in the middle. The V gene's germline CDR1 is SGHKS and CDR2 YYEKEE (reference sequence). The CDR3 runs 15 residues. For the CDR3, the DNA is TGTGCCAGCAGCTTGGTTGGGAGGGAAAACTATGGCTACACCTTC. Residues: CASSLVGRENYGYTF.

The rearrangement joins TRBV2 to TRBJ2-3; TRBD2 aligns across 7 bases. The germline V gene has CDR1 SNHLY and CDR2 FYNNEI. The CDR3 runs 18 residues. J was trimmed by 0 bases and V by 6 bases; bases with no gene match: 15. CDR3 DNA: TGTGCCAGCAGCTGGATCGAAGGGACTAACGGGAGCACAGATACGCAGTATTTT. Its translation is CASSWIEGTNGSTDTQYF.

The gene calls are TRBV28 and TRBJ2-1, with 9 positions matching TRBD2. The V segment lost 5 bases and the J segment 4 bases; nucleotides outside the gene matches: 6. In germline, CDR1 is MDHEN, CDR2 SYDVKM. This CDR3 spans 15 amino acids. DNA for the CDR3: TGTGCCAGCAGTCAGGGGCTAGCGGGGTACAATGAGCAGTTCTTC. It translates to CASSQGLAGYNEQFF.

The CDR3 spells CASSRQGGTDTQYF. In nucleotides, the CDR3 is TGTGCCAGTAGCCGACAGGGGGGAACAGATACGCAGTATTTT. The rearrangement uses TRBV19 and TRBJ2-3, with 9 bases fitting TRBD1. V shed 6 bases, J shed 3 bases, and the junction held 4 bases outside the gene matches. Germline V gives CDR1 LNHDA, CDR2 SQIVND (reference sequence). CDR3 length equals 14 residues.

V is TRBV5-4 and J is TRBJ1-1; 12 positions agree with TRBD1. V shed 5 bases and J 5 bases; nucleotides not matched to a gene: 10. The germline V gene has CDR1 SGHNT and CDR2 YYREEE (reference sequence). The CDR3 is 16 residues long. This CDR3 is CASRLGTGGARTEAFF. The DNA for the CDR3 is TGTGCCAGCAGGCTCGGGACAGGGGGCGCTAGGACTGAAGCTTTCTTT.

This clone came up once. The chain links TRBV7-2 to TRBJ2-5; TRBD2 agrees at 9 bases. This CDR3 has 15 amino acids. Germline V CDR1 and CDR2: SGHTA, FQGNSA. V was clipped by 10 bases and J by 2 bases; unmatched bases: 11. CDR3 sequence: CATSRNAGGQETQYF. CDR3 sequence (DNA): TGTGCCACCTCCCGGAACGCGGGGGGGCAAGAGACCCAGTACTTC.

This clone came up once. The chain joins TRBV7-3 to TRBJ2-5; 15 bases are shared with TRBD2. The germline gives CDR1 SGHTA, CDR2 FQGTGA. The length of the CDR3 is 15 residues. V lost 4 bases and J lost 5; bases outside the gene matches: 2. This CDR3 is CASSSGTSGGETQYF. The CDR3 region has the DNA TGTGCCAGCAGCTCCGGGACTAGCGGGGGGGAGACCCAGTACTTC.

For the CDR3, the DNA is TGTGCCAGCAGCCCCGGGAAGTCTGGAAACACCATATATTTT. Amino acids: CASSPGKSGNTIYF. The V gene is TRBV7-2, the J gene TRBJ1-3, with D hard to call. The CDR3 is 14 amino acids. The germline V and J ends were trimmed by 5 bases and 1 base, with 9 bases remaining between them. The germline V gene has CDR1 SGHTA and CDR2 FQGNSA.

The rearrangement links TRBV14 to TRBJ1-6, with D unclear. CDR1 and CDR2 (germline): SGHDN, FVKESK. The CDR3 is 12 amino acids. Trimming removed 6 bases from V and 10 bases from J, with 10 bases in between. The CDR3, as DNA: TGTGCCAGCAGTTTCAGGAGGTCACCCCTCCACTTT. Protein: CASSFRRSPLHF. Complete variable domain (other parts from reference TRBV14 and TRBJ1-6): EAGVTQFPSHSVIEKGQTVTLRCDPISGHDNLYWYRRVMGKEIKFLLHFVKESKQDESGMPNNRFLAERTGGTYSTLKVQPAELEDSGVYFCASSFRRSPLHFGNGTRLTVT.

This chain joins TRBV30 and TRBJ1-5; 8 nucleotides agree with TRBD1. Looked up from germline, CDR1 is GTSNPN and CDR2 is SVGIG (reference sequence). V dropped 5 bases and J dropped 0; count of bases not matched to a gene: 6. The CDR3 runs 15 residues. The CDR3 nucleotides are TGTGCCTGGGGCCAAACAGGGGGTAGCAATCAGCCCCAGCATTTT. This encodes CAWGQTGGSNQPQHF.

This chain links TRBV5-8 with TRBJ2-1, with 9 bases that match TRBD2. This CDR3 contains 13 residues. Germline V gene sequence: CDR1 SGHTS, CDR2 YDEGEE. V trimming: 4 bases; J trimming: 7 bases; junction bases outside the gene matches: 3. This CDR3 is CASSPGLANEQFF. The DNA of the CDR3 is TGTGCCAGCAGCCCGGGACTAGCAAATGAGCAGTTCTTC.

This clone was seen more than once but under ten times. Other DNA sequences from this sample encode an identical CDR3 as well. The chain is built from TRBV19 and TRBJ1-5; D unresolved. The germline V and J ends were trimmed by 4 bases and 1 base, with 14 bases remaining between them. The CDR3 is 16 amino acids. In germline, CDR1 is LNHDA, CDR2 SQIVND (reference sequence). CDR3 DNA sequence: TGTGCCAGTAGTAGGCCCCCGCGGGGAAGCAATCAGCCCCAGCATTTT. The encoded protein is CASSRPPRGSNQPQHF.

The chain couples TRBV4-3 to TRBJ2-3; possibly TRBD2 for D (6 bases). The CDR3 has 14 residues. Trimming stripped 2 bases from V and 5 bases from J, with 11 bases between. Germline V gene lookup returns CDR1 LGHNA and CDR2 YSLEER. Written as DNA, the CDR3 is TGCGCCAGCAGCCAACAGACGGGGGTAGATACGCAGTATTTT. This translates into CASSQQTGVDTQYF.

The J gene is TRBJ2-7, the V gene TRBV10-3, with a tentative D call TRBD2 (5 bases). CDR3 length equals 14 residues. Germline CDR1 ENHRY, CDR2 SYGVKD. The V end lost 4 bases, the J end lost 3 bases, and 13 bases lay between the germline ends. The CDR3 loop is CAISGPAGSYEQYF. For the CDR3, the DNA is TGTGCCATCAGTGGTCCCGCGGGTAGCTACGAGCAGTACTTC.